This note documents a single TCR beta chain sequence. Its specificity is unknown. Healthy donors had no documented immune events, such as infections, while sampled. The sample belongs to a study of identifying expanded T cells in peripheral blood. Sequencing used immunoSEQ multiplex PCR; TCRdb keeps in-frame clones, though not all of them. The table lists about 76,000 clones, around four fifths of them singletons. V trimming: 3 bases; J trimming: 4 bases; junction bases outside the gene matches: 9. This CDR3 spans 17 amino acids. Germline values: CDR1 SGHNT, CDR2 YYREEE (reference sequence). Broader study findings: Differentially abundant clones: 1 to 1.5 between replicates, about 15 at approximately 14 days, more than 18 at four. Across healthy donors, higher total template counts meant significantly greater roughly two-week count variance.

The sample taken for sequencing was blood. This receptor was taken from a person aged 18 to 75 in good health. V gene TRBV5-4 combines with J gene TRBJ2-5; TRBD2 matches 13 bases. This chain's CDR3 is CASSSRGLAGPLETQYF. In DNA, the CDR3 is TGTGCCAGCAGCTCCAGGGGACTAGCGGGACCCTTAGAGACCCAGTACTTC.